Listed here is a single TCR beta chain. Its antigen remains undetermined. Per-base qualities were not stored, and no clone one base away is much larger. The cohort comprised 550 to 700 healthy bone marrow donors. At the time of sampling, all cohort members were nominally healthy, though unrecorded immune exposures were likely present. The donor tested CMV seropositive and was one of the 289 seropositive cohort members. Every donor gave a peripheral blood sample, and the peripheral blood mononuclear cells from that sample were used for TCR beta sequencing. Genomic DNA extraction from the blood cell samples was performed with the Qiagen DNeasy Blood Extraction Kit. CDR1 and CDR2 (MGHDK, SYGVNS) derive from the germline V gene. Trimming at the junction amounts to 3 bases on V and 4 bases on J, and the germline ends lie 12 bases apart. Reading from cysteine to phenylalanine, the CDR3 counts 14 amino acids. The DNA shown is the 42-base CDR3, in frame from base 1.

This sample was taken from a study of cytomegalovirus exposure and HLA in healthy donors (dated by TCRdb to between 2016 and 2019). For the wider study: An earlier analysis of several hundred of the donors reported approximately 290 Gb of sequence data and 117 million unique TCR beta sequences from around 200 million T cells. About 310 gigabases of sequencing data and approximately 85 million unique TCR sequences were included in an early release covering 550 to 650 HLA-typed donors. Among the roughly 380 genotyped donors, approximately 76% belonged to the genetic ancestry cluster associated with self-reported Caucasian donors. The study aimed to test whether cataloging public T cell receptors could reveal signatures of past pathogen exposure. The study profiled the T cell repertoires of hundreds of subjects by immunosequencing and related them to cytomegalovirus serostatus. Along with the 666-subject first cohort, a separate validation cohort of over a hundred different subjects was used. To predict cytomegalovirus infection status, the study brought together high-throughput TCR immunosequencing, statistical association of individual TCRs with disease status, and machine learning. To study patterns of TCR occurrence, a later analysis re-analyzed previously published TCR beta repertoires from several hundred donors and added high-resolution HLA genotyping. The later analysis used no new phenotypic data to find candidate immune exposures, relying instead on TCR beta sequences and their occurrence across donors. To decide whether each TCR beta V gene segment behaved as functional or pseudogenic, an earlier analysis of 587 of the donors relied on high-throughput TCR beta sequencing. Donor age, sex, ethnicity and CMV serostatus were compiled together with the repertoire data. A later genetic analysis used genome-wide SNP genotypes for about three fifths of the roughly 700 donors, treating that subset as a discovery cohort. All discovery cohort repertoires had been generated on a single sequencing platform. HLA typing included class I and class II loci at four-digit resolution. Typing coverage varied by locus: about 629-640 donors for A, B, C, DRB1 and DQB1; roughly 560 for DQA1; about 590 for DPA1; approximately 490 for DPB1. Because of strong linkage in the cohort, five DR-DQ haplotypes were treated as single units for association and clustering. Across around 400 genotyped donors of the cohort, an average of about 240,000 unique TCR beta nucleotide sequences per donor were sequenced, and about a sixth of those sequences were non-productive. Points the paper makes about the study in general: In vitro tests confirmed that a few of the cytomegalovirus-associated TCR beta chains recognize cytomegalovirus antigens. A further reported finding was that TCR beta sequences accurately predicted the HLA-A and HLA-B alleles for most subjects in the first cohort. HLA typing was unavailable for some donors at each locus, so association tests used only the typed subset. In a later analysis, most CMV-associated TCR beta chains were found to appear HLA-restricted, with HLA associations seemingly driven largely by CMV exposure. A total of roughly 160 TCR beta chains were listed by the study as associated with cytomegalovirus. In a later analysis, TCR association rates were found to vary across HLA loci, with the most associated TCRs seen for DRB1 alleles and the fewest for HLA-C alleles. When HLA alleles, especially DR and DQ, strongly co-occurred, attributing TCR associations to individual alleles was difficult. At a false discovery rate of 0.05, a later analysis linked some 18,000 TCR beta sequences to specific HLA alleles. The sequencing pipeline was judged likely to have produced a cluster of highly shared sequence variants as a technical artifact. The classifier was reported to diagnose cytomegalovirus status with high specificity and sensitivity in both the original and validation cohorts. Linkage disequilibrium might explain the correlated functional status among segregating V segments, but an unknown experimental factor could not be ruled out. This cohort had only TCR beta chains sequenced, and the lack of alpha or paired-chain data limited which features could be detected. Across donors, most TCR sequences were observed very rarely, whereas some public TCRs were present in many individuals. V-gene and J-gene trimming of TCR beta chains was associated with a missense DCLRE1C variant in a later genetic analysis, and the association was replicated in an independent cohort. A later genetic analysis reported fewer N-insertions in productive TCRs among donors in an Asian-associated ancestry cluster than the roughly 700-donor mean. Presence/absence analyses assumed roughly uniform sequencing depth across donors, an assumption that may not hold. For the cohort, immune exposure information was limited to CMV serostatus. In an earlier analysis of some 500 of the donors, most TCR beta V segments appeared in productive rearrangements about 90% or about 30% of the time, broadly matching IMGT annotations. It was suggested by the authors that the approach could potentially be generalized to other disease states and immunological phenotypes. Because the 87-base-pair reads could not distinguish some IMGT-functional V segments, including TRBV6-2 and TRBV6-3, those segments were excluded. The earlier analysis of some 540 of the donors excluded 15 to 20 rarely observed V segments, including chromosome 9 orphons, because counts were too low. In a later analysis, HLA-associated TCR beta chains showed more clonal expansion and lower generation probabilities than non-associated chains that were equally common. In a later analysis, several top co-occurrence clusters were reported to appear linked to parvovirus B19, influenza, CMV and Epstein-Barr virus.

Receptor amplification or capture employed the immunoSEQ multiplex PCR assay. The multiplex PCR relied on a mix of 60 forward primers for TCR Vbeta segments and 13 reverse primers for TCR Jbeta segments. The CDR3 region of rearranged TCR beta genes was amplified from genomic DNA by a multiplex PCR assay. The Illumina HiSeq System was used to sequence the amplified TCR beta libraries as 87-base-pair reads. Turning to the authors' computational methods: Across the 640 or so repertoires, a later analysis counted roughly 77 million unique TCR beta chains, around 11 million of which were shared by at least two donors. A nearest-neighbor algorithm error-corrected the raw reads and collapsed the reads into unique sequences, merging closely related sequences to remove PCR and sequencing errors. Alignment of CDR3 sequences to IMGT reference sequences was used to assign V, D and J gene segments. For a sequence to be retained, a match of at least six nucleotides to both a V gene segment and a J gene segment was required. Rearrangements were called productive when the CDR3 lacked stop codons and stayed in frame with V and J; all others were non-productive. CDR3 was defined according to IMGT convention as the region running from the second conserved V-encoded cysteine to the conserved J-encoded phenylalanine. Sequences without an unambiguous match to a single V gene segment were excluded from the earlier analysis of 450 to 650 of the donors. In an earlier analysis of 587 of the donors, a V segment was called functional when productive rearrangements were above 56.7%, and segregating when the standard deviation between donors exceeded 5%. To diagnose cytomegalovirus status from the catalog of TCR beta chain sequences, a statistical classification framework was built. A later analysis assigned V and J genes by comparing TCR nucleotide sequences with IMGT/GENE-DB human TR gene sequences. A later analysis assigned CDR3 sequences and most-parsimonious VDJ recombination scenarios with the TCRdist pipeline. A later analysis defined each TCR beta chain by its CDR3 amino acid sequence plus V-gene family, and excluded reads lacking a unique V-gene family. A later analysis removed several hundred highly shared, low-generation-probability nucleotide sequences to deal with suspected cross-contamination and a sequencing artifact. In a later analysis, a clonal expansion index was calculated for each public chain from normalized within-repertoire ranks of inferred template counts. Generation probabilities in a later analysis came from a VDJ recombination model fitted to out-of-frame rearrangements, and those results were checked against IGoR. In a later analysis, hypergeometric tests were used to score TCR-TCR, TCR-HLA and TCR-CMV co-occurrence, with a repertoire-size bias correction applied to TCR pairs. A later analysis estimated false discovery rates by permuting HLA or CMV assignments 20 times. A later analysis grouped co-occurring TCRs with DBSCAN, adding TCRdist sequence similarity when clustering within HLA-allele-positive subsets. For co-occurrence clustering, repertoires with fewer than 30,000 or more than 120,000 public chains were excluded, along with several repertoires with anomalous nucleotide sharing. The table was pulled from immuneACCESS by TCRdb, which kept in-frame rearrangements only. Such tables lose some clones; where checked, under half of the loss comes from unresolved V genes, and the rest has no known cause. That table furnishes V, J and clone size, whereas the DNA furnished D and trimming. The sample contains about 170,000 clones, 75% to 80% of them found a single time. The ten largest clones add up to over 0.95% of the sample.

The sample consisted of PBMCs. The TCR was taken from a woman between 50 and 59 years old in good health and CMV-seropositive. The chain uses TRBV25-1 and TRBJ1-2, with TRBD1 tentatively as D gene (6 bases match). The CDR3 sequence is CASSDNRDSYGYTF. The sequenced DNA: TGTGCCAGCAGTGATAACAGGGATAGCTATGGCTACACCTTC.